A selection of T cell receptor beta chains follows, all from one sample in a study of regulatory T cells in long-lasting Graves disease. TCRdb reprocessed the multiplex PCR reads via MiXCR and lists one record per CDR3 protein. The sample shows about 400,000 distinct CDR3 sequences, about 20% of them seen only once. Sample: peripheral blood mononuclear cells (PBMCs), taken when the disease was refractory, from a patient treated with antithyroid drugs. Receptor source: a female donor with Graves disease. Each CDR3 is given with its conserved first and last residue. A D gene is named only where the DNA matches it firmly. Rows give clone size only sometimes, using once, few, many, or a class for an expanded clone.

>TRBD1|TRBJ1-5|once|13|TRBV6-1
TGTGCCAGCATGGGGCAGGGGGGTCAGCCCCGGCATTTT
CASMGQGGQPRHF
>-|TRBJ2-5|-|14|TRBV2
TGTGCCAGCAGCCCGGGGGACCGGCCGGAGACCCAGTACTTC
CASSPGDRPETQYF
>-|TRBJ2-4|few|13|TRBV30
TGTGCCTGGAGTCCGGGGACTCAAAACATTCAGTACTTC
CAWSPGTQNIQYF
>-|TRBJ2-2|-|13|TRBV29-1
TGCAGCGCGGGGGCAAAGAACACCGGGGAGCTGTTTTTT
CSAGAKNTGELFF
>TRBD2|TRBJ2-1|-|19|TRBV19
TGTGCCAGTAGTATAGTACCACTAGCGCCCCATCTAGGTCCCAATGAGCAGTTCTTC
CASSIVPLAPHLGPNEQFF
>-|TRBJ2-7|many|16|TRBV28
TGTGCCAGCAGTCCCCGGAGCGGGACAGATCGTTACGAGCAGTACTTC
CASSPRSGTDRYEQYF
>TRBD1|TRBJ2-5|many|14|TRBV11-1
TGTGCCAGCAGCGTCCGGGACAGGGTGGAGACCCAGTACTTC
CASSVRDRVETQYF
>-|TRBJ1-5|many|12|TRBV24-1
TGTGCCACCAGTGATCCCAATCAGCCCCAGCATTTT
CATSDPNQPQHF
>TRBD1|TRBJ2-7|-|14|TRBV16
TGTGCCAGCAGCCAATCCAGACAGGGCTACGAGCAGTACTTC
CASSQSRQGYEQYF
>TRBD2|TRBJ2-1|-|14|TRBV2
TGTGCCAGCAGTTGGACTAGCCGCTTCAATGAGCAGTTCTTC
CASSWTSRFNEQFF
>TRBD2|TRBJ2-1|once|15|TRBV14
TGTGCCAGCAGCCCTATAGCGGGATCGGGCAATGAGCAGTTCTTC
CASSPIAGSGNEQFF
>TRBD1|TRBJ1-4|many|16|TRBV7-8
TGTGCCAGCAGCTTATTTTCCGGGACAGGGAATGAAAAACTGTTTTTT
CASSLFSGTGNEKLFF
>-|TRBJ1-4|many|13|TRBV30
TGTGCCTGGAGTGTCGGTCGTGGCGAAAAACTGTTTTTT
CAWSVGRGEKLFF
>-|TRBJ1-1|once|16|TRBV7-6
TGTGCCAGCAGCTTAGCCTCTCGGGGCGGTAACACTGAAGCTTTCTTT
CASSLASRGGNTEAFF
>TRBD2|TRBJ2-3|once|20|TRBV11-1
TGTGCCAGCAGGAGTTTAACTAGCGGGAGGGCCGATTTGAGGACAGATACGCAGTATTTT
CASRSLTSGRADLRTDTQYF
>-|TRBJ1-1|few|14|TRBV28
TGTGCCAGCAGTGAGACCTACAGGGCCACTGAAGCTTTCTTT
CASSETYRATEAFF
>-|TRBJ1-2|few|15|TRBV9
TGTGCCAGCAGCGATCGGACGAGCAGTAACTATGGCTACACCTTC
CASSDRTSSNYGYTF
>-|TRBJ1-5|many|15|TRBV11-2
TGTGCCAGCAGCTTAGGATCAGGGTACAATCAGCCCCAGCATTTT
CASSLGSGYNQPQHF
>-|TRBJ1-4|few|13|TRBV7-8
TGTGCCAGCAGCCTCGGGCGTAATGAAAAACTGTTTTTT
CASSLGRNEKLFF
>TRBD2|TRBJ2-7|many|15|TRBV7-2
TGTGCCAGCAGTCCCTTAGCGGGAGGCACCTACGAGCAGTACTTC
CASSPLAGGTYEQYF
>-|TRBJ2-5|many|11|TRBV20-1
TGCAGTGCTAGTCGGCCCGAGACCCAGTACTTC
CSASRPETQYF
>-|TRBJ1-6|few|13|TRBV27
TGTGCCAGCAGTTTCGGGTTTAATTCACCCCTCCACTTT
CASSFGFNSPLHF
>-|TRBJ1-4|few|14|TRBV7-8
TGTGCCAGCACCCCACGGGACTCTAATGAAAAACTGTTTTTT
CASTPRDSNEKLFF
>TRBD1|TRBJ1-6|many|14|TRBV12-3/TRBV12-4
TGTGCCAGCAGTCCGACAGGGGAAAATTCACCCCTCCACTTT
CASSPTGENSPLHF
>-|TRBJ1-4|-|14|TRBV5-1
TGCGCCAGCAGCTCCGGCCCGGCGGGGGAAAAACTGTTTTTT
CASSSGPAGEKLFF
>-|TRBJ2-2|-|18|TRBV7-2
TGTGCCAGCAGCTTAGTAGGTGGGGGAGGCCAAAACACCGGGGAGCTGTTTTTT
CASSLVGGGGQNTGELFF
>-|TRBJ1-1|few|16|TRBV11-2
TGTGCCAGCAGCCAAGAAATTACGGGAATCCGCACTGAAGCTTTCTTT
CASSQEITGIRTEAFF
>-|TRBJ2-5|many|15|TRBV7-2
TGTGCCAGCAGCTTATTACCGGGGGCCCAAGAGACCCAGTACTTC
CASSLLPGAQETQYF
>-|TRBJ2-5|many|15|TRBV20-1
TGCAGTGCTAGAGATCCTCGGACCGGCGGGGAGACCCAGTACTTC
CSARDPRTGGETQYF
>-|TRBJ2-5|many|11|TRBV20-1
TGCAGTGCCCCGAACCCGGAGACCCAGTACTTC
CSAPNPETQYF
>TRBD2|TRBJ2-1|few|13|TRBV6-1
TGTGCCAGCAGAAGGACTAGCGGGAATGAGCAGTTCTTC
CASRRTSGNEQFF
>-|TRBJ2-7|-|19|TRBV7-8
TGTGCCAGCAGCTTAGGCCGGGACCCTGGGGGACACAGCTCCTACGAGCAGTACTTC
CASSLGRDPGGHSSYEQYF
>TRBD2|TRBJ2-5|-|17|TRBV14
TGTGCCAGCAGCCCCTTGGGTTGGAGCGGGGAGCAAGAGACCCAGTACTTC
CASSPLGWSGEQETQYF
>-|TRBJ2-7|many|14|TRBV27
TGTGCCAGCAGTTTGTCCTCGAGCTCCTACGAGCAGTACTTC
CASSLSSSSYEQYF
>TRBD1|TRBJ1-6|once|15|TRBV18
TGTGCCAGCTCACCCAAGACAGGGGGCTATTCACCCCTCCACTTT
CASSPKTGGYSPLHF
>TRBD2|TRBJ2-5|many|16|TRBV11-2
TGTGCCAGCAGCCCCCGGGAGGGGAGGGTAGGAGAGACCCAGTACTTC
CASSPREGRVGETQYF
>TRBD1|TRBJ2-2|few|11|TRBV29-1
TGCAGCGGGATAAGGGGGCAGGAGCTGTTTTTT
CSGIRGQELFF
>-|TRBJ2-2|-|16|TRBV15
TGTGCCACCAGCAGGGGGGTAGCGGAGTACACCGGGGAGCTGTTTTTT
CATSRGVAEYTGELFF
>-|TRBJ1-2|many|14|TRBV7-2
TGTGCCAGCAGCGTAACAGGGAACCTATATGGCTACACCTTC
CASSVTGNLYGYTF
>TRBD2|TRBJ2-7|-|16|TRBV6-7
TGTGCCAGCAGCTTAATCAGCGGGAGTTCCCTCTACGAGCAGTACTTC
CASSLISGSSLYEQYF
>-|TRBJ1-2|many|13|TRBV27
TGTGCCAGCAGTTTACGAGAAGGAGTGGGCTACACCTTC
CASSLREGVGYTF
>TRBD2|TRBJ2-4|many|18|TRBV20-1
TGCAGTGCCCACCCACCGGGACTAGCGGGACCAGCCAAAAACATTCAGTACTTC
CSAHPPGLAGPAKNIQYF
>-|TRBJ1-3|-|15|TRBV3-1
TGTGCCAGCAGCCCATACACGGGCTCTGGAAACACCATATATTTT
CASSPYTGSGNTIYF
>-|TRBJ2-7|-|16|TRBV14
TGTGCCAGCAGCCAAAAGGAGTGGCAGCATGCCTACGAGCAGTACTTC
CASSQKEWQHAYEQYF
>-|TRBJ2-5|many|15|TRBV15
TGTGCCACCAGCAGAGATCGCCAGGGGCAAGAGACCCAGTACTTC
CATSRDRQGQETQYF
>TRBD2|TRBJ2-1|-|15|TRBV6-2/TRBV6-3
TGTGCCAGCAGTGAGTCTAGCGGGAGTGTGTCTGAGCAGTTCTTC
CASSESSGSVSEQFF
>TRBD1|TRBJ1-3|-|17|TRBV7-9
TGTGCCAGCAGCCGTACGACAGGGCCAACCTCTGGAAACACCATATATTTT
CASSRTTGPTSGNTIYF
>-|TRBJ1-2|many|13|TRBV6-1
TGTGCCAGCATTGGGGGGCTTGGAGATGGCTACACCTTC
CASIGGLGDGYTF
>-|TRBJ2-5|many|14|TRBV11-2
TGTGCCAGCAGCCCGACCAGGAATCAAGAGACCCAGTACTTC
CASSPTRNQETQYF
>-|TRBJ2-1|many|16|TRBV24-1
TGTGCCACCAGTGATGGGGGGGACACCAAGTACAATGAGCAGTTCTTC
CATSDGGDTKYNEQFF
>TRBD1|TRBJ2-5|many|16|TRBV28
TGTGCCAGCAGTCTCCTCGGGACAGGGGTTCAAGAGACCCAGTACTTC
CASSLLGTGVQETQYF
>-|TRBJ2-7|-|13|TRBV5-5
TGTGCCAGCAGTTCAAATATCAGGGACGAGCAGTACTTC
CASSSNIRDEQYF
>-|TRBJ1-6|-|13|TRBV9
TGTGCCAGCAGCGTCGAGGGGAATTCACCCCTCCACTTT
CASSVEGNSPLHF
>-|TRBJ2-5|many|14|TRBV24-1
TGTGCCACCAGTGACCGTGACAGAGCAGAGACCCAGTACTTC
CATSDRDRAETQYF